This TCR beta chain was recorded in a study of naive and memory T cell subsets. Germline V gene data show CDR1 as LNHNV and CDR2 as YYDKDF (reference sequence). The CDR3 spans 15 residues. Trimming left V 0 bases short and J 4 bases short, with 10 bases between. An equimolar mix of two oligonucleotides served as the beta constant-region primer for TRBC1 and TRBC2. Ligated cDNA was amplified by four rounds of PCR with nested alpha and beta constant-region primers and SP2. A 12-nucleotide UMI and the SP2 primer were added to the cDNA 3' end by oligonucleotide ligation. TCRdb itself ran the UMI-ligation and nested PCR reads through MiXCR, one entry per CDR3 protein. The data hold around 110,000 distinct CDR3 sequences, with 35% to 40% observed a single time. CD4+ T cell IFNgamma after overnight CMV lysate exposure gave donor CMV status. CD8 T cells were positively selected from what remained after CD4 positive selection. Four subsets defined by CD45RA and CD27 were sorted after CD3, CD4, CD8 and live/dead staining.

Sequencing used central memory CD4+ T cells from blood. The origin of this receptor is a human donor in good health. The chain carries TRBV15 and TRBJ2-1; D ambiguous. The CDR3 loop reads CATSRDRGGYNEQFF. In nucleotides, the CDR3 is TGTGCCACCAGCAGAGATCGAGGCGGTTACAATGAGCAGTTCTTC. Full variable domain (rest looked up from reference TRBV15 and TRBJ2-1): DAMVIQNPRYQVTQFGKPVTLSCSQTLNHNVMYWYQQKSSQAPKLLFHYYDKDFNNEADTPDNFQSRRPNTSFCFLDIRSPGLGDTAMYLCATSRDRGGYNEQFFGPGTRLTVL.